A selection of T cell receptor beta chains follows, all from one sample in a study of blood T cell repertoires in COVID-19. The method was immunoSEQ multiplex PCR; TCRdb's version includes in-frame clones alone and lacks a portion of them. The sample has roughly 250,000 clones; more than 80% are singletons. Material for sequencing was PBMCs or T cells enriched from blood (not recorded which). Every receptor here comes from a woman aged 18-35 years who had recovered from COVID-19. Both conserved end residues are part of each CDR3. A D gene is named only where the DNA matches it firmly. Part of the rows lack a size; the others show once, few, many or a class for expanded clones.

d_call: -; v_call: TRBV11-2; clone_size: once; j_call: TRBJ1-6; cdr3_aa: CASSSRYNSPLHF; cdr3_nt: TGTGCCAGCAGCTCGCGGTATAATTCACCCCTCCACTTT
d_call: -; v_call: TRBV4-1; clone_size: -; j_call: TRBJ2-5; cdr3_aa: CASSQGTGGETQYF; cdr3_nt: TGCGCCAGCAGCCAAGGGACCGGGGGAGAGACCCAGTACTTC
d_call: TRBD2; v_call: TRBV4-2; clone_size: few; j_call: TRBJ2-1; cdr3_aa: CASSQDSLGLAGGNEQFF; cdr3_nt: TGTGCCAGCAGCCAAGATTCACTGGGGCTAGCGGGGGGAAATGAGCAGTTCTTC
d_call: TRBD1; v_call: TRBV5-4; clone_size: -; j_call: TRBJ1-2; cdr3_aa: CASSSRQGSYGYTF; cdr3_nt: TGTGCCAGCAGCTCCCGACAGGGCTCCTATGGCTACACCTTC
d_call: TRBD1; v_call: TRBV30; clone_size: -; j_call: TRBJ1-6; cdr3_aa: CAWSLDRGAYNSPLHF; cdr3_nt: TGTGCCTGGAGTCTTGACAGGGGCGCCTATAATTCACCCCTCCACTTT
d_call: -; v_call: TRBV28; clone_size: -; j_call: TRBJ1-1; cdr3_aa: CASKSDSRRQAFF; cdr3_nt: TGTGCCAGCAAATCCGACAGTCGTCGGCAAGCTTTCTTT
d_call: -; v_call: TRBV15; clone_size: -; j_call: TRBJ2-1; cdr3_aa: CATSRDSAGYYNEQFF; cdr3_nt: TGTGCCACCAGCAGAGATTCGGCAGGGTACTACAATGAGCAGTTCTTC
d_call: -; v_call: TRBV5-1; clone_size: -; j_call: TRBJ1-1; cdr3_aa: CASSWGQNTEAFF; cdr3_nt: TGCGCCAGCAGCTGGGGACAGAACACTGAAGCTTTCTTT
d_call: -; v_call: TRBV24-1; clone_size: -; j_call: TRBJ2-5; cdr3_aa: CATSDGAVQETQYF; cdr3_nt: TGTGCCACCAGTGATGGAGCGGTCCAAGAGACCCAGTACTTC
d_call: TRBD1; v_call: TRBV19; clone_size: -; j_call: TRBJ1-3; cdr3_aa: CASSPTHLDRGNTIYF; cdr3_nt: TGTGCCAGTAGCCCAACCCATCTGGACAGGGGGAACACCATATATTTT
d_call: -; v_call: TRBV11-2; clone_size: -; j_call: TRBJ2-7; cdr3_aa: CASSLDSALGDEQYF; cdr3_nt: TGTGCCAGCAGCTTAGACTCAGCCCTGGGAGACGAGCAGTACTTC
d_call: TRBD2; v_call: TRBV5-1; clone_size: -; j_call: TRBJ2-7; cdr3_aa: CASSFLADSYEQYF; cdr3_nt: TGCGCCAGCAGCTTTCTAGCGGACTCCTACGAGCAGTACTTC
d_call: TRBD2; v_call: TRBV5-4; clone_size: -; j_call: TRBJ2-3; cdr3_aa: CASSDMNQRGFIDTQYF; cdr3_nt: TGTGCCAGCAGCGATATGAACCAGCGGGGTTTCATTGATACGCAGTATTTT
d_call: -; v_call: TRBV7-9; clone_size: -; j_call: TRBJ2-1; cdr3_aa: CASTWGGGRGGNEQFF; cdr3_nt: TGTGCCAGCACTTGGGGCGGGGGCAGGGGTGGCAATGAGCAGTTCTTC
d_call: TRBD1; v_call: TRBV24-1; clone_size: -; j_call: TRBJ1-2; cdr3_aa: CATSAGQGVYGYTF; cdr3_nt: TGTGCCACCAGTGCGGGGCAGGGGGTCTATGGCTACACCTTC
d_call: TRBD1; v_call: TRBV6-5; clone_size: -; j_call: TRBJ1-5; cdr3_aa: CASSRGQDQPQHF; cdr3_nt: TGTGCCAGCAGTCGGGGACAGGATCAGCCCCAGCATTTT
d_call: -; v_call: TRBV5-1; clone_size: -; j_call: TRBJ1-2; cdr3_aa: CASSQDSYGYTF; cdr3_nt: TGCGCCAGCAGCCAAGACAGCTATGGCTACACCTTC
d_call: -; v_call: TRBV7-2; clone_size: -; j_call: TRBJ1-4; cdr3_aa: CASSLRQSNEKLFF; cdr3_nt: TGTGCCAGCAGCCTCCGACAGTCTAATGAAAAACTGTTTTTT
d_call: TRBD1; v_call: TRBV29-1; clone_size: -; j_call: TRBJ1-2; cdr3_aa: CSVDGTGRHYGYTF; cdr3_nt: TGCAGCGTGGACGGGACAGGGCGTCACTATGGCTACACCTTC
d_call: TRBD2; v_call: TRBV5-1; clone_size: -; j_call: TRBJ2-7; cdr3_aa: CASSLAPTGGAPSYEQYF; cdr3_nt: TGCGCCAGCAGCTTGGCCCCTACCGGGGGGGCCCCTTCCTACGAGCAGTACTTC
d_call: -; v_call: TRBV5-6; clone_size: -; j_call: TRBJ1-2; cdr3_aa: CASSLDDRTYGYTF; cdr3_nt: TGTGCCAGCAGCTTGGATGACAGGACCTATGGCTACACCTTC
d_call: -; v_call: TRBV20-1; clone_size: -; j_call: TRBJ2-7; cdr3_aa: CSAMESYEQYF; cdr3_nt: TGCAGTGCTATGGAGAGCTACGAGCAGTACTTC
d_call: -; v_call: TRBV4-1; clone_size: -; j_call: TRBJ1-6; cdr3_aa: CASSQGGGSPLHF; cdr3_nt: TGCGCCAGCAGCCAAGGAGGGGGTTCACCCCTCCACTTT
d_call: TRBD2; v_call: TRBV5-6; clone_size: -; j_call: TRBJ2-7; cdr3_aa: CASSLVAGARLEQYF; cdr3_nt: TGTGCCAGCAGCTTGGTAGCGGGGGCCCGCCTGGAGCAGTACTTC
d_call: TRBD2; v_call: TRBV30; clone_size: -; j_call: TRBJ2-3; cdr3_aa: CAWGGGTQYF; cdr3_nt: TGTGCCTGGGGCGGGGGAACGCAGTATTTT
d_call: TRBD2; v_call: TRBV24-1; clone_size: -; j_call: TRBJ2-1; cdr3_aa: CATSETSLAGNNEQFF; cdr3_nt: TGTGCCACCAGTGAAACGTCCCTAGCGGGGAATAATGAGCAGTTCTTC
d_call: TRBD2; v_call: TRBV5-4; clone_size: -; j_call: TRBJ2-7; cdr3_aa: CASSPPGLEAMKEQYF; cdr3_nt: TGTGCCAGCAGCCCTCCGGGACTAGAGGCAATGAAGGAGCAGTACTTC
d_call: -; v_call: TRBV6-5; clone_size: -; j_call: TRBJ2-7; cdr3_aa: CASRRNYEQYF; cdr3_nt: TGTGCCAGCAGGCGCAACTACGAGCAGTACTTC
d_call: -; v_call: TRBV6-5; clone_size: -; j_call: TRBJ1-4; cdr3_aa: CASRDPRDTEKLFF; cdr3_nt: TGTGCCAGCAGAGATCCCCGGGACACCGAAAAACTGTTTTTT
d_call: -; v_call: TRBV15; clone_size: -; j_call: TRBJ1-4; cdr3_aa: CATSREILERVNEKLFF; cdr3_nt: TGTGCCACCAGCAGAGAGATCCTCGAGAGGGTTAATGAAAAACTGTTTTTT
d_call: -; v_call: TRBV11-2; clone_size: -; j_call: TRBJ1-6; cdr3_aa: CASSAGRSYNSPLHF; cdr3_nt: TGTGCCAGCAGCGCGGGACGGTCCTATAATTCACCCCTCCACTTT
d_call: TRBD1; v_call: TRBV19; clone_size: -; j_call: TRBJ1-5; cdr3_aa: CASSQQGSSNQPQHF; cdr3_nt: TGTGCCAGTAGCCAACAGGGGTCGAGCAATCAGCCCCAGCATTTT
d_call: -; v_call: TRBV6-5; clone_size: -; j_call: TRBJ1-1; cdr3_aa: CASKAGNTEAFF; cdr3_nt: TGTGCCAGCAAGGCAGGGAACACTGAAGCTTTCTTT
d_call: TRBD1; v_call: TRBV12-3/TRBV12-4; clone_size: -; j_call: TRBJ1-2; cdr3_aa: CASSGQGDYGYTF; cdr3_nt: TGTGCCAGCAGTGGACAGGGGGACTATGGCTACACCTTC
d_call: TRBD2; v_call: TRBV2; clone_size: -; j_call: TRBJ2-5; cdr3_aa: CASSKSTSVQETQYF; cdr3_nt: TGTGCCAGCAGCAAGTCAACTAGCGTGCAAGAGACCCAGTACTTC
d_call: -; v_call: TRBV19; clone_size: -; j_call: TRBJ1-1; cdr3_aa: CASSIAGTEAFF; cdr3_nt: TGTGCCAGTAGTATTGCGGGAACTGAAGCTTTCTTT
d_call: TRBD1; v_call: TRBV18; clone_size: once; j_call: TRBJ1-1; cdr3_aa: CASSHGTGVGNTEAFF; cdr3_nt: TGTGCCAGCTCACATGGGACAGGGGTGGGGAACACTGAAGCTTTCTTT
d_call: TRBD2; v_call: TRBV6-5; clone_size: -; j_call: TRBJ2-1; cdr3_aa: CASSSLAGGPGNEQFF; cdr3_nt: TGTGCCAGCAGTTCGCTAGCGGGGGGGCCGGGGAATGAGCAGTTCTTC
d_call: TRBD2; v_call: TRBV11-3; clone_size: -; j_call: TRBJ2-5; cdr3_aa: CASSKRTSGGQETQYF; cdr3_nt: TGTGCCAGCAGCAAAAGGACTAGCGGGGGTCAAGAGACCCAGTACTTC
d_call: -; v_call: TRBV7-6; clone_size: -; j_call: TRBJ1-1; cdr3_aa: CASSPLRGNTEAFF; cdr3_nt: TGTGCCAGCAGCCCCCTGCGGGGGAACACTGAAGCTTTCTTT
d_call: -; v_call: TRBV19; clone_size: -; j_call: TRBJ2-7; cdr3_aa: CASSQGRSYEQYF; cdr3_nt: TGTGCCAGTAGTCAGGGGCGCTCCTACGAGCAGTACTTC
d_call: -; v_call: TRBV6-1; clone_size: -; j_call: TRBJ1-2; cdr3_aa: CASSDLWARVDGYTF; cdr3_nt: TGTGCCAGCAGTGATCTATGGGCGCGGGTTGATGGCTACACCTTC